This T cell receptor (beta chain) was sequenced during a study of blood T cells in healthy people across ages. Study results and limitations: Nothing was known about donor CMV status, and this possibly confounded expanded clonotype changes.

It was with a sample-barcoded 5' primer and a J-beta primer mix that a second PCR of roughly 7 to 11 cycles was run. TCRdb itself ran the 5' RACE reads through MiXCR, one entry per CDR3 protein. The sample includes over 700,000 distinct CDR3 sequences, around half seen only once; the top ten take around 41%. The V and J ends lost 1 base and 0 bases respectively, with 13 bases between them. Germline assignment: CDR1 LNHNV and CDR2 YYDKDF (reference sequence). This CDR3 has 16 residues. This clonotype was observed once. Antigen: not known. The sample consisted of blood. The chain carries TRBV15 and TRBJ2-7; the D is unclear. This receptor was obtained from a man older than 75 in good health. Here the CDR3 DNA reads TGTGCCACCAGCAGAGGGGCAGGTTCGAGCTCCTACGAGCAGTACTTC. Translation: CATSRGAGSSSYEQYF.